The 21 T cell receptor beta chains below were found in one sample sequenced in a study of CD8+ T cells in alopecia areata. Regarding treatment: oral pan-JAK inhibitor, 5-10 mg twice daily. Following RNA extraction, reverse transcription yielded cDNA that acted as the sequencing template. Clones were sequenced by immunoSEQ multiplex PCR, and TCRdb holds only the in-frame ones, with some missing. The sample has about 200,000 clones, 50% to 60% seen once. This specimen was CD4+ T cells sorted from blood, taken at week 4, from a patient treated with tofacitinib. Receptors originate from a human donor with alopecia areata.

The chain couples TRBV29-1 to TRBJ2-2; tentative D call: TRBD1 (7 bases). Between the trimmed V and J ends, which lost 7 bases and 2 bases, there was a span of 14 bases. The CDR3 runs 14 residues. Germline-derived CDR1 and CDR2 are SQVTM and ANQGSEA. The CDR3 sequence: CSGGRGTNTGELFF. As DNA, the CDR3 is TGCAGCGGGGGCAGGGGGACTAACACCGGGGAGCTGTTTTTT.

The chain recombines TRBV9 with TRBJ1-1; 8 bases map to TRBD1. Germline CDR1 SGDLS, CDR2 YYNGEE. Unmatched junction bases numbered 4, after V lost 2 bases and J lost 7 bases. The CDR3 is 13 residues long. The CDR3 loop reads CASSVTGTGEAFF. CDR3 bases: TGTGCCAGCAGCGTTACTGGGACAGGTGAAGCTTTCTTT.

This clone was observed a handful of times. The sample has other DNA sequences that encode this CDR3 too. The chain links TRBV29-1 to TRBJ1-1, with unresolved D. The CDR3 sequence is 12 residues long. Per the germline V gene, CDR1 is SQVTM and CDR2 is ANQGSEA. Trimming stripped 4 bases from V and 4 bases from J, with 10 bases between. This chain's CDR3 is CSVGRAGTEAFF. For the CDR3, the DNA is TGCAGCGTTGGTAGGGCAGGCACTGAAGCTTTCTTT.

This clone was seen a few times. The chain links TRBV29-1 to TRBJ2-3, with D possibly TRBD2 on 5 matching bases. The germline CDR1 and CDR2 sequences are SQVTM and ANQGSEA. The CDR3 has 12 residues. Trimming cost V 3 bases and J 5 bases, with 9 bases left between them. The CDR3: CSVDLSGDTQYF. The CDR3 DNA reads as TGCAGCGTTGACCTCAGCGGAGATACGCAGTATTTT.

In its sample, this clone was seen a few times. CDR3 coding DNA: TGCGCCAGCAGCCACAGGGAGGGATACGAGCAGTACTTC. Translated, it gives CASSHREGYEQYF. J is TRBJ2-7 and V is TRBV5-1; TRBD2 is a possible D gene (7 bases). The length of the CDR3 is 13 residues. Germline values: CDR1 SGHRS, CDR2 YFSETQ. V lost 4 bases and J lost 4, with 12 bases in between. The full variable domain, completed using reference TRBV5-1 and TRBJ2-7, is KAGVTQTPRYLIKTRGQQVTLSCSPISGHRSVSWYQQTPGQGLQFLFEYFSETQRNKGNFPGRFSGRQFSNSRSEMNVSTLELGDSALYLCASSHREGYEQYFGPGTRLTVT.

The chain is built from TRBV4-3 and TRBJ1-5; D not resolved. This CDR3 spans 13 amino acids. CDR1 and CDR2 (germline): LGHNA, YSLEER. V gave up 2 bases and J gave up 4 bases, with 6 bases separating them. CDR3 DNA sequence: TGCGCCAGCAGCCAACAGAAGAATCAGCCCCAGCATTTT. It yields the protein CASSQQKNQPQHF.

The chain uses TRBV5-1 and TRBJ2-4, with 10 nucleotides matching TRBD1. The germline CDR1 and CDR2 sequences are SGHRS and YFSETQ. The CDR3 covers 17 residues. V shed 2 bases, J shed 3 bases, and the junction held 8 bases outside the gene matches. Here the CDR3 reads CASSFLTGTGDKNIQYF. In nucleotides, the CDR3 is TGCGCCAGCAGCTTTTTAACCGGGACAGGGGACAAAAACATTCAGTACTTC.

As for this clone: The junction does not match germline at one end; this may be a read error. The CDR3 DNA reads as TGTGCTAGCAGCTTAAGCAGGGTGGGGACCCGAGGGGAGACCCAGTACTTC. It encodes CASSLSRVGTRGETQYF. V and J are TRBV7-7 and TRBJ2-5; either TRBD1 or TRBD2 may fit D (5 bases each). CDR1 SSHAT and CDR2 FNYEAQ come from the germline V gene (reference sequence). The CDR3 consists of 17 residues.

This clone was seen a few times. The chain joins TRBV5-6 to TRBJ1-2; D gene ambiguous. Germline V gene data show CDR1 as SGHDT and CDR2 as YYEEEE. The CDR3 contains 12 residues. V shed 0 bases and J shed 8 bases, with 8 bases lying between them. CDR3 DNA sequence: TGTGCCAGCAGCTTGGGTGGGGAAGGCTACACCTTC. It is translated as CASSLGGEGYTF.

The V gene is TRBV30, the J gene TRBJ1-6, with 8 bases matching TRBD1. Germline CDR1 and CDR2: GTSNPN and SVGIG (reference sequence). This CDR3 contains 13 residues. Losses at the gene ends were 3 bases for V and 6 bases for J; bases not matched to a gene: 1. CDR3 DNA sequence: TGTGCCTGGAGAACAGGGGGTAATTCACCCCTCCACTTT. This translates into CAWRTGGNSPLHF.

The CDR3 coding sequence is TGTGCCTGGAGTGTACTGGTGTTTTTGGATGAGCAGTTCTTC. It is translated as CAWSVLVFLDEQFF. The chain employs TRBV30 and TRBJ2-1; D gene ambiguous. The CDR3 extends over 14 amino acids. Per the germline V gene, CDR1 is GTSNPN and CDR2 is SVGIG (reference sequence). V was cut by 0 bases and J by 8 bases, with 14 bases left in between.

Only a few counts were recorded for this clone. This rearrangement joins TRBV30 to TRBJ1-6; 10 bases are shared with TRBD1. The length of the CDR3 is 14 residues. The trim removed 4 bases at V and 7 bases at J, leaving 4 bases unmatched. Germline CDR1 is GTSNPN and CDR2 is SVGIG (reference sequence). CDR3 nucleotides: TGTGCCTGGACGTTGGGACAGGGGAATTCACCCCTCCACTTT. Its translation is CAWTLGQGNSPLHF.

The chain combines TRBV29-1 with TRBJ2-1; 9 nucleotides align to TRBD1. Trimming took 1 base from V and 8 from J; bases not matched to a gene: 9. This CDR3 has 15 residues. Germline CDR1 reads SQVTM; CDR2 reads ANQGSEA. The CDR3 region has the DNA TGCAGCGTTGAAGTGGGGGGGGACAGGGACGATGAGCAGTTCTTC. Its translation is CSVEVGGDRDDEQFF.

The V and J genes are TRBV10-3 and TRBJ1-5; D perhaps matches TRBD1 (5 bases). The CDR3 loop spans 13 amino acids. Germline values: CDR1 ENHRY, CDR2 SYGVKD. V lost 6 bases, J lost 2 bases, and 8 bases lay in between. CDR3 DNA sequence: TGTGCCATCAGGGGGCAGGGCAATCAGCCCCAGCATTTT. Its translation is CAIRGQGNQPQHF.

The gene calls are TRBV5-1 and TRBJ2-3; the D gene is possibly TRBD1 (6 bases). V lost 1 base, J lost 0 bases, and 18 bases lay in between. The CDR3 extends over 18 amino acids. CDR1 is SGHRS, CDR2 YFSETQ, per germline. The CDR3 reads CASSLRLGGIVSTDTQYF. Here the CDR3 DNA reads TGCGCCAGCAGCTTGCGGCTAGGGGGTATCGTCAGCACAGATACGCAGTATTTT. Drawing the rest from reference TRBV5-1 and TRBJ2-3, the complete variable domain is KAGVTQTPRYLIKTRGQQVTLSCSPISGHRSVSWYQQTPGQGLQFLFEYFSETQRNKGNFPGRFSGRQFSNSRSEMNVSTLELGDSALYLCASSLRLGGIVSTDTQYFGPGTRLTVL.

This chain connects TRBV29-1 to TRBJ1-5; 8 nucleotides align to TRBD1. CDR3 length: 13 amino acids. Germline loops: CDR1 SQVTM, CDR2 ANQGSEA. Trimming removed 5 bases from V and 7 bases from J; junction bases left unmatched: 7. The CDR3: CSVRQGAGQPQHF. CDR3 coding DNA: TGCAGCGTTCGCCAGGGGGCTGGGCAGCCCCAGCATTTT.

This clone was picked up a small number of times. The chain links TRBV4-1 to TRBJ1-3; a weak D match, TRBD1 (6 bases). The V gene lost 5 bases and the J gene lost 4 bases, with 15 bases spanning the gap. CDR1 is MGHRA and CDR2 is YSYEKL in the germline V gene. The CDR3 covers 15 residues. The CDR3 loop is CASSFTGISGNTIYF. The CDR3 nucleotides read TGCGCCAGCAGCTTTACAGGGATTTCCGGAAACACCATATATTTT.

The genes are TRBV29-1 and TRBJ2-5; 7 bases match TRBD1. The germline CDR1 and CDR2 sequences are SQVTM and ANQGSEA. The ends lost 4 bases at V and 1 base at J; junction bases unmatched: 3. This CDR3 is 13 amino acids long. The CDR3 DNA reads TGCAGCGTTGCCGGGACAGTCCAAGAGACCCAGTACTTC. Translating it yields CSVAGTVQETQYF.

This clone occurred once. This sequence joins TRBV7-9 and TRBJ1-2; perhaps TRBD1 as D (5 bases). The CDR3 loop spans 12 amino acids. The V end lost 1 base, the J end lost 7 bases, and 7 bases lay between the germline ends. Germline lookup yields CDR1 SEHNR and CDR2 FQNEAQ (reference sequence). The CDR3 coding sequence is TGTGCCAGCAGCTTAGGTGGGGCTGGCTACACCTTC. It encodes CASSLGGAGYTF.

This chain joins TRBV6-5 and TRBJ2-7, with D hard to call. CDR3 size: 15 residues. Germline V gives CDR1 MNHEY, CDR2 SVGAGI. Trimming removed 0 bases at V and 2 bases at J, with 11 bases between. The CDR3 is CASSYSGRPPYEQYF. Here the CDR3 DNA reads TGTGCCAGCAGTTACTCGGGCAGACCGCCCTACGAGCAGTACTTC.

The V and J genes are TRBV11-2 and TRBJ1-5; D gene unclear. Germline CDR1 reads SGHAT; CDR2 reads FQNNGV. V gave up 0 bases and J gave up 6 bases, with 6 bases separating them. CDR3 length: 13 amino acids. Here the CDR3 reads CASSLEVSQPQHF. Here the CDR3 DNA reads TGTGCCAGCAGCTTAGAGGTTAGTCAGCCCCAGCATTTT.